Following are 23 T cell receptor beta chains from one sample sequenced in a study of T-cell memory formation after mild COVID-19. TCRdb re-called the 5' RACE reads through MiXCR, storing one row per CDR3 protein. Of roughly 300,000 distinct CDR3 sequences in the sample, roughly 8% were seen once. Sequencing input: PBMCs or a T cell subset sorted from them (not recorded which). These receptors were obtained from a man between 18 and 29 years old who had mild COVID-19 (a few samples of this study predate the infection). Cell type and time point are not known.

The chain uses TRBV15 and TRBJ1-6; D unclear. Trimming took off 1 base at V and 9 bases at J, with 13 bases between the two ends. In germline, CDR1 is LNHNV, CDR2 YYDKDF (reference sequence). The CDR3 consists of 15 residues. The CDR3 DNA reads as TGTGCCACCAGCAGAGCCAGGCAGGCTGGTTCACCCCTCCACTTT. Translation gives CATSRARQAGSPLHF.

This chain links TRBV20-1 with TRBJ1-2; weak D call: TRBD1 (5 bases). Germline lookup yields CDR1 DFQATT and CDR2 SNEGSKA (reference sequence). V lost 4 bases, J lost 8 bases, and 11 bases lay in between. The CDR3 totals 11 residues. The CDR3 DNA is TGCAGTGCTACCCAGGGCGAGGGCTACACCTTC. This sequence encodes CSATQGEGYTF.

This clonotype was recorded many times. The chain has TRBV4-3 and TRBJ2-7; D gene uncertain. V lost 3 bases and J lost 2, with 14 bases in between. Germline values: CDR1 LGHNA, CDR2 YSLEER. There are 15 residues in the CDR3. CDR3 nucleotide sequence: TGCGCCAGCAGCCATCTCCGGGTCCAAACCTACGAGCAGTACTTC. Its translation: CASSHLRVQTYEQYF.

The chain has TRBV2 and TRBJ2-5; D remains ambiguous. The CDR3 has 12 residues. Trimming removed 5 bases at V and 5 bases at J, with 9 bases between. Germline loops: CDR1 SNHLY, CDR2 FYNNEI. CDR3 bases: TGTGCCAGCAGTCCTAGAACGGAGACCCAGTACTTC. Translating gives CASSPRTETQYF. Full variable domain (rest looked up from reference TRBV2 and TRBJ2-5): EPEVTQTPSHQVTQMGQEVILRCVPISNHLYFYWYRQILGQKVEFLVSFYNNEISEKSEIFDDQFSVERPDGSNFTLKIRSTKLEDSAMYFCASSPRTETQYFGPGTRLLVL.

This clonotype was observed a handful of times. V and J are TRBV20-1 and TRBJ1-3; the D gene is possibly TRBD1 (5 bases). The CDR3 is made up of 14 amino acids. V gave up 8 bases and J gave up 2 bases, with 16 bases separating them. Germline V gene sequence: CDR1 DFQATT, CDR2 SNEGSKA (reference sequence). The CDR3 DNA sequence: TGCAGTTTCTTAGACAGTACACCTGGAAACACCATATATTTT. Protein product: CSFLDSTPGNTIYF.

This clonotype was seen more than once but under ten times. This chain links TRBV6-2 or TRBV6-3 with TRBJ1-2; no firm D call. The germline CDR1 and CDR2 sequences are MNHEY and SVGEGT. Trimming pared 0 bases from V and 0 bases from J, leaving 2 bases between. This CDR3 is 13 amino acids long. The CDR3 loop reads CASSYSTNYGYTF. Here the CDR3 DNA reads TGTGCCAGCAGTTACTCGACTAACTATGGCTACACCTTC.

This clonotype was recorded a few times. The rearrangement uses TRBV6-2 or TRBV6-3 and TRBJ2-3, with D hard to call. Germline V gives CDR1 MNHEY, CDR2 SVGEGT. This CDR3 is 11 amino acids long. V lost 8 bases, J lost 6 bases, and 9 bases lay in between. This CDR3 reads CASRSYDTQYF. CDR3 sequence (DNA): TGTGCCAGCCGGTCTTATGATACGCAGTATTTT.

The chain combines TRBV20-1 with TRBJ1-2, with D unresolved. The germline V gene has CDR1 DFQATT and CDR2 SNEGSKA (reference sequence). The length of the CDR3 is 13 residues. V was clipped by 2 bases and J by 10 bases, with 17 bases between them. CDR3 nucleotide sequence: TGCAGTGCTAGATTCGGGCCCCTTAATAACTACACCTTC. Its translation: CSARFGPLNNYTF.

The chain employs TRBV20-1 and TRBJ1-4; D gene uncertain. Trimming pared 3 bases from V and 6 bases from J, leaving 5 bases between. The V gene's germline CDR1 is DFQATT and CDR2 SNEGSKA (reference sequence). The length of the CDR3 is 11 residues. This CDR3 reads CSASKDEKLFF. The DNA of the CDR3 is TGCAGTGCTAGTAAGGATGAAAAACTGTTTTTT.

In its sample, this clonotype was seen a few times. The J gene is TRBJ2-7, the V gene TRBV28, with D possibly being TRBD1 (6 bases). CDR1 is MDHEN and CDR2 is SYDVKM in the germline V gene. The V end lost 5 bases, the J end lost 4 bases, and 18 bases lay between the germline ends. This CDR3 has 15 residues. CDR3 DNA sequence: TGTGCCAGCAGTGCACCCGGCAACGGACAGTACGAGCAGTACGTC. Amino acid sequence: CASSAPGNGQYEQYV.

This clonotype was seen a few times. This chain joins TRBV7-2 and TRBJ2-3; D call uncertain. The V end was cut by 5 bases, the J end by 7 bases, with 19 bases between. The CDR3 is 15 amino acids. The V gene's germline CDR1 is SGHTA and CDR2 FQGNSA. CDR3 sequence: CASSQDFLGRNTQYF. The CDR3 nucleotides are TGTGCCAGCAGCCAGGATTTTTTGGGCCGAAATACGCAGTATTTT.

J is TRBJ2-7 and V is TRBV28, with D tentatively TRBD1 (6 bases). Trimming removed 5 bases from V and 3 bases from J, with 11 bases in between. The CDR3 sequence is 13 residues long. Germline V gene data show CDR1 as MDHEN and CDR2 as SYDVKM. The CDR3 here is CASSRPQGYEQYV. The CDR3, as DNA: TGTGCCAGCAGTCGCCCACAGGGCTACGAGCAGTACGTC.

The CDR3, as DNA: TGCGCCAGCAGCTTGCAGCTACCCCCAGGGGGGGCCAACGTCCTGACTTTC. This sequence encodes CASSLQLPPGGANVLTF. The rearrangement uses TRBV5-1 and TRBJ2-6; TRBD1 is a possible D gene (5 bases). The CDR3 is made up of 17 amino acids. V dropped 1 base and J dropped 4 bases, with 15 bases sitting between them. Germline V gene lookup returns CDR1 SGHRS and CDR2 YFSETQ.

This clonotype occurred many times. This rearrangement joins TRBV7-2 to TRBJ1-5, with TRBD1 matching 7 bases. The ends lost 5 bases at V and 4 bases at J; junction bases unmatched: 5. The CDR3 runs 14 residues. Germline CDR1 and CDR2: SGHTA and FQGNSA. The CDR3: CASSPQQGNQPQHF. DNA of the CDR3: TGTGCCAGCAGCCCCCAACAGGGGAATCAGCCCCAGCATTTT.

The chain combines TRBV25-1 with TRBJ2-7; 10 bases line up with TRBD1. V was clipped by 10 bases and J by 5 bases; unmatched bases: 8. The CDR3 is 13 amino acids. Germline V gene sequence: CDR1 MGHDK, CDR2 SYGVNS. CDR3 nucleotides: TGTGCCACCGTGGACAGGGGGAAACACGAGCAGTACGTC. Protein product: CATVDRGKHEQYV.

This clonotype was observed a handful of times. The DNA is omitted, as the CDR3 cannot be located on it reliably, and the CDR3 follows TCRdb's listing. The CDR3 reads CASSQVRHNEQFFGKDEQFF. The chain carries TRBV4-3 and TRBJ2-1. The germline V gene has CDR1 LGHNA and CDR2 YSLEER. The CDR3 spans 20 amino acids, including both terminal residues.

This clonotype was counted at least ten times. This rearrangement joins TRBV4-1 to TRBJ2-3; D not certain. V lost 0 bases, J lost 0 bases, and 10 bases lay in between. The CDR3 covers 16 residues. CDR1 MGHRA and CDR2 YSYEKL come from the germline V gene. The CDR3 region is CASSQEAPPSTDTQYF. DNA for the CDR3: TGCGCCAGCAGCCAAGAGGCCCCGCCTAGCACAGATACGCAGTATTTT.

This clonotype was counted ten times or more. This CDR3 reads CASSQGTRDSEQYF. The CDR3 coding sequence is TGTGCCAGCAGCCAAGGGACTAGAGACTCCGAGCAGTACTTC. The chain carries TRBV4-2 and TRBJ2-7; TRBD2 aligns across 7 bases. V trimming: 1 base; J trimming: 6 bases; junction bases outside the gene matches: 6. The CDR3 sequence is 14 residues long. Germline V gene sequence: CDR1 LGHNA, CDR2 YNFKEQ.

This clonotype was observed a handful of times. CDR3 sequence: CSAREESYEQYF. The DNA of the CDR3 is TGCAGTGCTAGAGAAGAATCCTACGAGCAGTACTTC. V and J are TRBV20-1 and TRBJ2-7; D not resolved. Trimming removed 0 bases from V and 1 base from J, with 4 bases in between. This CDR3 has 12 amino acids. Germline V gene lookup returns CDR1 DFQATT and CDR2 SNEGSKA (reference sequence).

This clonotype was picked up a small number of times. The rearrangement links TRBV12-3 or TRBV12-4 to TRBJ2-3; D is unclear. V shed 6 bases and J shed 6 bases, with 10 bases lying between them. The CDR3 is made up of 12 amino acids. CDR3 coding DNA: TGTGCCAGCAGGTGGGGTGGTGATACGCAGTATTTT. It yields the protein CASRWGGDTQYF.

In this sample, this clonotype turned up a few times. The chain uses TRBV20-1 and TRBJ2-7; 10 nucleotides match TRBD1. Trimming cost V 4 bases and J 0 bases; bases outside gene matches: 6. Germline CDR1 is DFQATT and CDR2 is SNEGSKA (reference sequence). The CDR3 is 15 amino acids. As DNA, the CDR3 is TGCAGTGCTACCCTGGGACAGGGGAGCTCCTACGAGCAGTACTTC. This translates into CSATLGQGSSYEQYF.

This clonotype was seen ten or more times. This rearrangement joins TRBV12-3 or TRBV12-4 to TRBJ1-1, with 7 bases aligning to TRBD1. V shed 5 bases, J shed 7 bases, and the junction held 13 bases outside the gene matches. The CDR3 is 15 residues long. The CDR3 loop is CASSRRTGRLNEAFF. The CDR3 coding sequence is TGTGCCAGCAGTCGGCGGACAGGCCGTCTCAATGAAGCTTTCTTT.

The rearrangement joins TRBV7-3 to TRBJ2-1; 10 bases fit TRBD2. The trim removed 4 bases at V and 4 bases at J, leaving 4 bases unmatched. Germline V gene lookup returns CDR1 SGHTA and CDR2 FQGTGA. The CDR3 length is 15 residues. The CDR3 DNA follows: TGTGCCAGCAGCTCCGGACTAGCGGATTACAATGAGCAGTTCTTC. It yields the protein CASSSGLADYNEQFF.